The 9 T cell receptor beta chains below were found in one sample sequenced in a study of shared clonotypes between healthy human individuals. Method: immunoSEQ multiplex PCR; TCRdb's copy keeps in-frame clones and lacks some. The sample consists of about 2 million clones, around 95% of them appearing once. Specimen: naive CD4+ T cells sorted from blood. As for subset: CD45RA+ positively selected. The receptors were sampled from a man younger than 35 in good health.

V usage is TRBV2 and J usage is TRBJ2-2, with D perhaps TRBD1 or TRBD2 (5 bases each). Trimming removed 6 bases at V and 3 bases at J, with 11 bases between. Germline V lookup: CDR1 SNHLY, CDR2 FYNNEI. The CDR3 length is 14 residues. CDR3 in amino acids: CASRWGRDTGELFF. The CDR3 region has the DNA TGTGCCAGCAGGTGGGGGAGAGACACCGGGGAGCTGTTTTTT.

V is TRBV29-1 and J is TRBJ2-1; D gene unclear. Trimming cost V 0 bases and J 2 bases, with 8 bases left between them. This CDR3 has 14 residues. Germline V CDR1 and CDR2: SQVTM, ANQGSEA. CDR3: CSVEDGWAYNEQFF. The CDR3 DNA sequence: TGCAGCGTTGAAGATGGGTGGGCCTACAATGAGCAGTTCTTC.

The chain recombines TRBV4-3 with TRBJ2-7; 9 bases align to TRBD2. V trimming: 0 bases; J trimming: 12 bases; junction bases outside the gene matches: 6. Germline values: CDR1 LGHNA, CDR2 YSLEER. CDR3 length: 13 residues. The CDR3 protein is CASSQEASGKPYF. DNA of the CDR3: TGCGCCAGCAGCCAAGAGGCTAGCGGGAAACCGTACTTC.

This clone was observed a few times. The chain joins TRBV10-1 to TRBJ1-6; perhaps TRBD1 as D (5 bases). The CDR3 loop spans 15 amino acids. The V and J ends lost 5 bases and 7 bases respectively, with 15 bases between them. The germline V gene has CDR1 WNHNN and CDR2 SYGVQD (reference sequence). The CDR3 bases are TGCGCCAGCAGTCAAGGGACTGACCGAAATTCACCCCTCCACTTT. The encoded protein is CASSQGTDRNSPLHF.

The CDR3 DNA reads TGTGCCAGCAGCCCACCGGGACTAGCGGTGGCAGATACGCAGTATTTT. Translating it yields CASSPPGLAVADTQYF. This rearrangement joins TRBV9 to TRBJ2-3; the match to TRBD2 covers 11 bases. Losses at the gene ends were 4 bases for V and 4 bases for J; bases not matched to a gene: 8. The CDR3 sequence is 16 residues long. Germline-derived CDR1 and CDR2 are SGDLS and YYNGEE.

The chain employs TRBV10-3 and TRBJ1-4; maybe TRBD1 (5 bases). The V gene lost 2 bases and the J gene lost 3 bases, with 7 bases spanning the gap. Germline loops: CDR1 ENHRY, CDR2 SYGVKD. The CDR3 is 14 amino acids. CDR3 region: CAISEGAANEKLFF. The CDR3 nucleotides read TGTGCCATCAGTGAGGGGGCGGCTAATGAAAAACTGTTTTTT.

This clone showed up just once. The chain carries TRBV18 and TRBJ2-3; the match to TRBD1 covers 9 bases. With V trimmed by 0 bases and J by 2 bases, 6 bases remained unmatched. Germline CDR1 and CDR2: KGHSH and LQKENI. This CDR3 comprises 17 residues. The DNA of the CDR3 is TGTGCCAGCTCACCACCAGGACAGGGGACCCTCACAGATACGCAGTATTTT. Encoded protein: CASSPPGQGTLTDTQYF.

The chain employs TRBV5-4 and TRBJ1-1; no reliable D call. CDR1 SGHNT and CDR2 YYREEE come from the germline V gene (reference sequence). The CDR3 spans 16 residues. V was trimmed by 4 bases and J by 0 bases, leaving 16 bases between them. In nucleotides, the CDR3 is TGTGCCAGCAGCCCTACTGCGGGCGTCATGAACACTGAAGCTTTCTTT. It yields the protein CASSPTAGVMNTEAFF. Full variable domain (missing parts from reference TRBV5-4 and TRBJ1-1): ETGVTQSPTHLIKTRGQQVTLRCSSQSGHNTVSWYQQALGQGPQFIFQYYREEENGRGNFPPRFSGLQFPNYSSELNVNALELDDSALYLCASSPTAGVMNTEAFFGQGTRLTVV.

The chain joins TRBV19 to TRBJ2-1; no reliable D call. Trimming pared 4 bases from V and 2 bases from J, leaving 3 bases between. The CDR3 consists of 12 residues. The germline gives CDR1 LNHDA, CDR2 SQIVND (reference sequence). Here the CDR3 reads CASSTTYNEQFF. The CDR3 bases are TGTGCCAGTAGTACCACCTACAATGAGCAGTTCTTC.